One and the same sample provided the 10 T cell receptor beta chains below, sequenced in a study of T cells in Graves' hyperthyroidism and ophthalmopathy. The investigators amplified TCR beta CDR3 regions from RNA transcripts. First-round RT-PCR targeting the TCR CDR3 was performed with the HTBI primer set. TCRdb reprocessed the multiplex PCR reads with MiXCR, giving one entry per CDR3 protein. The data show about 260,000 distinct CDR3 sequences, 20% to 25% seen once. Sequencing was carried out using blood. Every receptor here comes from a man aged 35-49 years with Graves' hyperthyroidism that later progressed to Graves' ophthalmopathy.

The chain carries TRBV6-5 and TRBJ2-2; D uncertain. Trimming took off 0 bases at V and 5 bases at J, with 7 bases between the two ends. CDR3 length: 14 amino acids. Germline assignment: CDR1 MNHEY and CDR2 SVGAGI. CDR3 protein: CASSYSIDTGELFF. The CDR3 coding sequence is TGTGCCAGCAGTTACTCGATAGATACCGGGGAGCTGTTTTTT.

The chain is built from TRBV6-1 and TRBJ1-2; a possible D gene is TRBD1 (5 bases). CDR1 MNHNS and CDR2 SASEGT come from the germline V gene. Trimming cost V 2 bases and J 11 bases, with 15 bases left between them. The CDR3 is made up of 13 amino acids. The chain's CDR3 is CASSENGGAKYTF. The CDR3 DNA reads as TGTGCCAGCAGTGAAAACGGAGGGGCGAAATACACCTTC.

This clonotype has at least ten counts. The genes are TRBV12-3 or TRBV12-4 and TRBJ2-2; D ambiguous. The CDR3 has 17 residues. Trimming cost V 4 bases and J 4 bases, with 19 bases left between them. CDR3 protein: CASSSPGGGTTTGELFF. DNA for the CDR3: TGTGCCAGCAGTTCCCCGGGCGGTGGCACCACCACCGGGGAGCTGTTTTTT.

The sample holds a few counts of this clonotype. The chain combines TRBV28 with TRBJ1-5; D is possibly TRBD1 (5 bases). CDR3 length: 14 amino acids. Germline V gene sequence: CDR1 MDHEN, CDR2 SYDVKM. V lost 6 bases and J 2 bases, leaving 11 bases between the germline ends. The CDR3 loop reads CASSWDLGNQPQHF. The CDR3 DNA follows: TGTGCCAGCAGCTGGGACTTAGGCAATCAGCCCCAGCATTTT. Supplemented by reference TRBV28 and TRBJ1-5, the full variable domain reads DVKVTQSSRYLVKRTGEKVFLECVQDMDHENMFWYRQDPGLGLRLIYFSYDVKMKEKGDIPEGYSVSREKKERFSLILESASTNQTSMYLCASSWDLGNQPQHFGDGTRLSIL.

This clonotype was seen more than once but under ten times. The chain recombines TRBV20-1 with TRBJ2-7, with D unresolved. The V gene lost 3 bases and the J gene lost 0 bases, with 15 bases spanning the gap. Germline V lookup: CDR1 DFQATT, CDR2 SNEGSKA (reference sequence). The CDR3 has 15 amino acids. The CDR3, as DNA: TGCAGTGCTAGGGCCGGGTCCCTAAGCTCCTACGAGCAGTACTTC. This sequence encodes CSARAGSLSSYEQYF.

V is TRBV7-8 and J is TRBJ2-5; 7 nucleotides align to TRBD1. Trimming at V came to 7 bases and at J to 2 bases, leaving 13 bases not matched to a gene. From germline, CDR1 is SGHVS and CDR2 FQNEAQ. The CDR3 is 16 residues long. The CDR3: CASTIVGGGTQETQYF. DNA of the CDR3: TGTGCCAGCACTATAGTAGGGGGCGGCACTCAAGAGACCCAGTACTTC. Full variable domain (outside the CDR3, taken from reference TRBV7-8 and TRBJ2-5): GAGVSQSPRYKVAKRGQDVALRCDPISGHVSLFWYQQALGQGPEFLTYFQNEAQLDKSGLPSDRFFAERPEGSVSTLKIQRTQQEDSAVYLCASTIVGGGTQETQYFGPGTRLLVL.

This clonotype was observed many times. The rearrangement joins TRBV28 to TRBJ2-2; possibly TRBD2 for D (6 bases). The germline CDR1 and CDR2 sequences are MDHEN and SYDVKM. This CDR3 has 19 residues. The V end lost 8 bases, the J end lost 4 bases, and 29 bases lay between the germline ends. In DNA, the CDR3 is TGTGCCAGCTGTTACCCCGGCTTCAACCGTGCGGGAATCACCGGGGAGCTGTTTTTT. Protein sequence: CASCYPGFNRAGITGELFF.

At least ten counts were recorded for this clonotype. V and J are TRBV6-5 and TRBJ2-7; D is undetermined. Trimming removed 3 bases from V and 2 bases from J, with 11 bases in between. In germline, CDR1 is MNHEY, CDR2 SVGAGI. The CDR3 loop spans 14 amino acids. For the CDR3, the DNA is TGTGCCAGCAGTTATTCGCAGTCTACCTACGAGCAGTACTTC. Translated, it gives CASSYSQSTYEQYF.

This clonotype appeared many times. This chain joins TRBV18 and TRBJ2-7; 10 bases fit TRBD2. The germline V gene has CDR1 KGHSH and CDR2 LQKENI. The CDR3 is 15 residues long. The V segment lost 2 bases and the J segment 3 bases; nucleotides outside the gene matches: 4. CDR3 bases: TGTGCCAGCTCACCAGGACTAGCGGAAAGCTACGAGCAGTACTTC. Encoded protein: CASSPGLAESYEQYF.

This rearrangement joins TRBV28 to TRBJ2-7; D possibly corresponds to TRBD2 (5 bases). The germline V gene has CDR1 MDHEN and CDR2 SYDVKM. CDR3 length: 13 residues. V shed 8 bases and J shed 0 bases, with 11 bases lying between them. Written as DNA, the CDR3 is TGTGCCAGCCGGGATCCCTCCTCCTACGAGCAGTACTTC. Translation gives CASRDPSSYEQYF.